This T cell receptor beta chain was sequenced during a study of blood T cell repertoires in COVID-19 (dated by TCRdb to 2020 to 2021). For the study in its entirety: Samples covering the acute and convalescent phases of COVID-19 were provided by collaborators in the United States, Italy and Spain. The material from the prospective study consisted of cDNA or gDNA derived from T cells, B-cell-depleted T cells, or PBMCs. The dataset comprised deeply sampled blood TCRbeta repertoires from subjects exposed to, actively infected with, or recovered from COVID-19. The repertoires were released in a freely available public database intended as a resource for research on the immune response to SARS-CoV-2. Samples were obtained from the ongoing ImmuneRACE study (first 160 participants) and from about 1,300 subjects provided by 6 global collaborators. The sample metadata nearly always contained a de-identified subject ID, COVID-19 status, age in years and sex. Where HLA class I and class II types were available, the types were taken from metadata supplied by the sample provider, not from assay-based typing. Broader findings and caveats from the paper: The amount of clinical and demographic metadata varied by source and participant and was provided uncurated.

The immunoSEQ Assay, a bias-controlled multiplex PCR, was used to amplify TCRbeta CDR3 regions from genomic DNA. The original methods were these. The number of nucleated cells in each sample was estimated by amplification of reference gene primers within the assay. To quantify the absolute abundance of each unique TCRbeta CDR3 rearrangement, sequence reads were collapsed and filtered. Productive Simpson clonality was computed per sample as the square root of Simpson's diversity index over productive rearrangements. In TCRdb, the immuneACCESS table is reduced to in-frame sequences with V and J assigned. These tables do not hold every clone; where another copy was compared, an unresolved V gene accounts for under half, and the others remain unexplained. V and J calls and clone size are copied from that table; D and trimming were computed from the DNA. The sample table lists approximately 200,000 clones, about 87% of them with a count of one. The ten largest clones take up over 1% of the sample.

Participants in the prospective study were aged about 18 to 89 years, lived in 20 to 30 United States geographic areas, and enrolled through a virtual design. In the prospective study, participants were assigned to cohorts based on the clinical history participants reported in a screening survey and a study questionnaire. Recovered participants in ImmuneRACE Cohort 3 were defined by two consecutive negative NP/OP PCR tests, clearance by a healthcare professional, or resolution of symptoms. In the prospective study, mobile phlebotomists collected whole blood, serum and a nasopharyngeal or oropharyngeal swab from each participant. Prospective study participants could optionally give additional blood draws and questionnaires over an approximately 2-month period. Prospective study blood samples were shipped either frozen or at room temperature before DNA extraction. The trim is 4 bases for V and 6 bases for J, with a gap of 9 bases between the germline ends. The CDR3 contains 11 residues, cysteine and phenylalanine counted. Just the 33-base CDR3 DNA is kept, in frame starting at base 1. The germline V gene gives CDR1 as SQVTM and CDR2 as ANQGSEA.

A word on this clone: Its antigen is not yet known. Base qualities are not provided; no much larger clone lies one nucleotide away.

The rearranged chain carries TRBV29-1 and TRBJ1-1; the D gene assignment is ambiguous. The clonotype comes from a man younger than 45 who had recovered from COVID-19. The sequencing input was PBMCs or T cells enriched from blood (not recorded which). The DNA sequence is TGCAGCGTTGGAGAGTTCTCTGAAGCTTTCTTT. It specifies CSVGEFSEAFF.